These T cell receptor beta chains were read from a single sample in a study of cytomegalovirus exposure and HLA in healthy donors. The method was immunoSEQ multiplex PCR; TCRdb's version includes in-frame clones alone and lacks a portion of them. The data contain about 200,000 clones, over 70% of them singletons. Sequenced input: PBMCs. These receptors were collected from a man aged 35-49 years in good health and CMV-seropositive. Each CDR3 is given with its conserved first and last residue. The D gene is left open where the match is weak. Not every row has a clone size; where given, it reads once, few, many or a size class.

d_gene	v_gene	j_gene	abundance	CDR3nt	CDR3aa
.	TRBV19	TRBJ1-4	few	TGTGCCAGTAGAAGCTCCGCCGAAAAACTGTTTTTT	CASRSSAEKLFF
TRBD1	TRBV6-5	TRBJ1-1	few	TGTGCCAGCAGTAATCGACAGGGGCAGGGCACTGAAGCTTTCTTT	CASSNRQGQGTEAFF
TRBD2	TRBV2	TRBJ2-7	.	TGTGCCAGCAGTTATGCGCGGGAGGGCCCCCGGGACGAGCAGTACTTC	CASSYAREGPRDEQYF
.	TRBV7-3	TRBJ2-1	.	TGTGCCAGCAGCTTAGGCAGGACCTACAATGAGCAGTTCTTC	CASSLGRTYNEQFF
TRBD1	TRBV27	TRBJ1-5	.	TGTGCCAGCAGCGTTGACAGGGTTAATCAGCCCCAGCATTTT	CASSVDRVNQPQHF
TRBD2	TRBV29-1	TRBJ2-7	.	TGCAGCGTTTTTACTAGCGGGAGCTACGAGCAGTACTTC	CSVFTSGSYEQYF
TRBD2	TRBV5-4	TRBJ2-7	.	TGTGCCAGCAGCAGGGACTACGAAGACGAGCAGTACTTC	CASSRDYEDEQYF
.	TRBV5-1	TRBJ1-1	.	TGCGCCAGCAGCGGGGCTCAGGTATCGAACACTGAAGCTTTCTTT	CASSGAQVSNTEAFF
.	TRBV28	TRBJ1-6	few	TGTGCCAGCAGTATCCAGGGAATTAATTCACCCCTCCACTTT	CASSIQGINSPLHF
.	TRBV6-1	TRBJ2-7	.	TGTGCCAGCAGTCGTTCACAGAGCTACGAGCAGTACTTC	CASSRSQSYEQYF
.	TRBV7-6	TRBJ2-5	.	TGTGCCAGCAGTTTCGGCGAGGGCCCCGGGCACTTC	CASSFGEGPGHF
TRBD1	TRBV10-1	TRBJ1-1	once	TGCGCCAGCCGGGGACAGGGGGCATTGAACACTGAAGCTTTCTTT	CASRGQGALNTEAFF
.	TRBV7-9	TRBJ2-7	.	TGTGCCAGCAGCTTAGGCGGCGGTCGGGGCTACGAGCAGTACTTC	CASSLGGGRGYEQYF
.	TRBV5-5	TRBJ2-7	.	TGTGCCAGCAGTCCCCGGACTGTTTCCTACGAGCAGTACTTC	CASSPRTVSYEQYF
TRBD2	TRBV29-1	TRBJ2-3	.	TGCAGCGTTGAAGGACTAGCGGGAGACGGGGATACGCAGTATTTT	CSVEGLAGDGDTQYF
TRBD2	TRBV6-5	TRBJ2-1	.	TGTGCCAGCAGGCCCACTAGCGGGACCAACAATGAGCAGTTCTTC	CASRPTSGTNNEQFF
TRBD1	TRBV28	TRBJ2-6	once	TGTGCCAGCAGCCATGGACAGGGAAAGACTGGGGCCAACGTCCTGACTTTC	CASSHGQGKTGANVLTF
.	TRBV19	TRBJ2-2	.	TGTGCCAGTAGTCAGAACACCGGGGAGCTGTTTTTT	CASSQNTGELFF
TRBD2	TRBV7-3	TRBJ2-7	.	TGTGCCAGCAGCTTAAGAGCGGGAGAAGCCGAGCAGTACTTC	CASSLRAGEAEQYF
TRBD2	TRBV7-2	TRBJ2-3	.	TGTGCCAGCAGCTTGTGGGGGGGGAACACAGATACGCAGTATTTT	CASSLWGGNTDTQYF
TRBD2	TRBV18	TRBJ2-7	.	TGTGCCACCTCCGTAGGCGGGGGGATGTACGAGCAGTACTTC	CATSVGGGMYEQYF
TRBD1	TRBV5-1	TRBJ1-2	.	TGCGCCAGCAGCCTGACAGGGGGCGTTGACTATGGCTACACCTTC	CASSLTGGVDYGYTF
TRBD1	TRBV19	TRBJ2-1	few	TGTGCCAGTACCCCCATGGGACAGGGCGGGGATGAGCAGTTCTTC	CASTPMGQGGDEQFF
TRBD2	TRBV6-5	TRBJ2-4	.	TGTGCCAGCAGACCGGCTTTAAGCGGGAGGGAGTACTTC	CASRPALSGREYF
.	TRBV28	TRBJ2-3	once	TGTGCCAGCAGTTTACGGACAGCCAGAACAGATACGCAGTATTTT	CASSLRTARTDTQYF
TRBD1	TRBV19	TRBJ2-5	.	TGTGCCAGTACCCCAGAGGGACAGGGGGCCGAGACCCAGTACTTC	CASTPEGQGAETQYF
.	TRBV10-2	TRBJ2-7	.	TGCGCCAGCAGTGTCGAAGGGGCGGGAAGCGAGCAGTACTTC	CASSVEGAGSEQYF
.	TRBV7-9	TRBJ2-6	.	TGTTCCAGCAGCTTTGGACCGATCGCTTACCCTGGGGCCAACGGCCTGACTTTC	CSSSFGPIAYPGANGLTF
.	TRBV28	TRBJ1-1	.	TGTGCCAGCAGCTCGGGACAAAAGCTTGAAGCTTTCTTT	CASSSGQKLEAFF
.	TRBV6-5	TRBJ2-1	.	TGTGCCAGCAGCAGGACTAACCCCTACAATGAGCAGTTCTTC	CASSRTNPYNEQFF
TRBD1	TRBV6-4	TRBJ1-1	.	TGTGCCAGCAGTGAAGACAGGGGATCTGAAGCTTTCTTT	CASSEDRGSEAFF
.	TRBV29-1	TRBJ1-5	.	TGCAGCGCCTCAAGAGGGGGTAGCAATCAGCCCCAGCATTTT	CSASRGGSNQPQHF
.	TRBV5-1	TRBJ2-7	.	TGCGCCAGCAGCTTGGTAGGTGGATGGAGAGACGAGCAGTACTTC	CASSLVGGWRDEQYF
.	TRBV7-7	TRBJ1-1	.	TGTGCTAGCAGTTCGACAGTGAACACTGAAGCTTTCTTT	CASSSTVNTEAFF
.	TRBV29-1	TRBJ1-2	few	TGCAGCGTTGAAAGTCGCCAGATATATGGCTACACCTTC	CSVESRQIYGYTF
.	TRBV5-1	TRBJ2-5	few	TGCGCCAGCAGCTTGGTTATTGGCAGTTCCCGAGAGACCCAGTACTTC	CASSLVIGSSRETQYF
.	TRBV19	TRBJ2-7	.	TGTGCCAGTAGTATAGTGTACAGCTCCTACGAGCAGTACTTC	CASSIVYSSYEQYF
TRBD1	TRBV19	TRBJ1-5	.	TGTGCCAGTAGCCCAAGGACAGGGTCTAACAATCAGCCCCAGCATTTT	CASSPRTGSNNQPQHF
.	TRBV19	TRBJ1-5	.	TGTGCCAGTAGTTTGACAAATAGCAATCAGCCCCAGCATTTT	CASSLTNSNQPQHF
TRBD2	TRBV19	TRBJ2-3	.	TGTGCCAGTAGGGGGGGAGGGCCCGGCACAGATACGCAGTATTTT	CASRGGGPGTDTQYF
.	TRBV10-3	TRBJ1-1	.	TGTGCCATCAGGGTCCGGGGGGAAGCTTTCTTT	CAIRVRGEAFF
.	TRBV29-1	TRBJ1-2	.	TGCAGCGGGTGGGGAGACTATGGCTACACCTTC	CSGWGDYGYTF
TRBD2	TRBV4-2	TRBJ2-3	few	TGTGCCAGCAGCCGGGCAACGGGAGGGCCGCAAGATACGCAGTATTTT	CASSRATGGPQDTQYF
TRBD1	TRBV2	TRBJ1-1	.	TGTGCCAGCAGTAAGGACAGGGCTTGGAACACTGAAGCTTTCTTT	CASSKDRAWNTEAFF
.	TRBV2	TRBJ2-3	.	TGTGCCAGCAGGGACGGGATCGGTAATACGCAGTATTTT	CASRDGIGNTQYF
TRBD1	TRBV10-2	TRBJ2-1	.	TGCGCCAGCAGTAGGGGACAGCACAATGAGCAGTTCTTC	CASSRGQHNEQFF
.	TRBV6-6	TRBJ1-1	.	TGTGCCAGCAGTTACTCGATCGGGGGATCGGACACTGAAGCTTTCTTT	CASSYSIGGSDTEAFF
TRBD1	TRBV18	TRBJ1-5	.	TGTGCCAGCTCACTGGACAGGTCGCGGCCCCAGCATTTT	CASSLDRSRPQHF
.	TRBV7-2	TRBJ1-2	.	TGTGCCAGCAGCTTACGGGACACCTATGGCTACACCTTC	CASSLRDTYGYTF
.	TRBV28	TRBJ2-3	.	TGTGCCAGCAGTTTATCGGACAGAGATCAGTATTTT	CASSLSDRDQYF
TRBD2	TRBV7-8	TRBJ2-2	once	TGTGCCAGCAGCTTTTTTAGCGGGAGTCGTGGCACCGGGGAGCTGTTTTTT	CASSFFSGSRGTGELFF
.	TRBV6-1	TRBJ1-5	once	TGTGCCAGCAGTCTTATCGGCGGTCAGCCCCAGCATTTT	CASSLIGGQPQHF
TRBD1	TRBV6-5	TRBJ1-1	.	TGTGCCAGCAGGGGGACAGGGGAAACTGAAGCTTTCTTT	CASRGTGETEAFF
TRBD2	TRBV5-1	TRBJ2-3	.	TGCGCCAGCAGCTTGTCGGGGGGGCTAGCGCTGAGCACAGATACGCAGTATTTT	CASSLSGGLALSTDTQYF
TRBD1	TRBV4-1	TRBJ1-4	.	TGCGCCAGCAGCCATCCACCGACAGGGACGGGGGAAAAACTGTTTTTT	CASSHPPTGTGEKLFF
.	TRBV29-1	TRBJ2-1	.	TGCAGCGTCGTTCGGACAGATTACAATGAGCAGTTCTTC	CSVVRTDYNEQFF
.	TRBV5-1	TRBJ1-2	.	TGCGCCAGCAGCTTGGGAGGGGGTGACAAGTCTCGGAACGGCTACACCTTC	CASSLGGGDKSRNGYTF
TRBD2	TRBV2	TRBJ2-7	.	TGTGCCAGCAGGACAGTAGCGGGTTTTTCCTACGAGCAGTACTTC	CASRTVAGFSYEQYF
TRBD1	TRBV5-4	TRBJ2-3	few	TGTGCCAGCAGTGTGCCGGGGAAGGGGGCGGCAGATACGCAGTATTTT	CASSVPGKGAADTQYF
TRBD1	TRBV10-2	TRBJ2-1	.	TGCGCCAGCAGTGGGACAGGGCAAGGGGATGAGCAGTTCTTC	CASSGTGQGDEQFF